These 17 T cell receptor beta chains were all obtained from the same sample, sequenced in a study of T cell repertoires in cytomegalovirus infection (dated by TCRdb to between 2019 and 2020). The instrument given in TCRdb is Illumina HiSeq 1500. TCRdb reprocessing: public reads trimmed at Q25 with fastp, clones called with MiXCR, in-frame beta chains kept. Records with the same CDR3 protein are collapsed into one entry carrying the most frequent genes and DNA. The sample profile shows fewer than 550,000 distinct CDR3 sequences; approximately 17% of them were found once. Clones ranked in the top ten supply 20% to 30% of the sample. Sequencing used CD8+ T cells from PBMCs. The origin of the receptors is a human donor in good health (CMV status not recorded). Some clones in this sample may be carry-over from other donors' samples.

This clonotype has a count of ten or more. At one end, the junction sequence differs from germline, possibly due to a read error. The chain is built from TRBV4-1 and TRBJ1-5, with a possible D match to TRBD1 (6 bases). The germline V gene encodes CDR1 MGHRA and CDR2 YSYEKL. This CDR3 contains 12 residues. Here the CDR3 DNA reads TGTGCCAGCAGCCAGGGGTCTCAGCCCCAGCATTTT. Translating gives CASSQGSQPQHF.

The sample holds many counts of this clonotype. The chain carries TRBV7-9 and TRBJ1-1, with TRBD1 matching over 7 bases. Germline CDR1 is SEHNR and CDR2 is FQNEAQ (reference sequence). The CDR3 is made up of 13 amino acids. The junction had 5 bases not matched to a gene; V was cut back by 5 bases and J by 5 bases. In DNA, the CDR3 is TGTGCCAGCAGCCGGCCGGGACAGACTGAAGCTTTCTTT. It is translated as CASSRPGQTEAFF.

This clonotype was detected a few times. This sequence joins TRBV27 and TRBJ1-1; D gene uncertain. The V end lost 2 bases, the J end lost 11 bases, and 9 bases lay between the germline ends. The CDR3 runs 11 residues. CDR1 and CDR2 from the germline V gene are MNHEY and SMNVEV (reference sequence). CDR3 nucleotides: TGTGCCAGCAGTTTACTTACTCTGGCTTTCTTT. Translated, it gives CASSLLTLAFF.

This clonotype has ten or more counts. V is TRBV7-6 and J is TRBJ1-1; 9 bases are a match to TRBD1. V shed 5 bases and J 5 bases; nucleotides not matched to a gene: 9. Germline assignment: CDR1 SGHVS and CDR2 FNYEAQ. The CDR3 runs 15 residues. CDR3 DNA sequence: TGTGCCAGCAGCAAGGACAGGGGAGAGTGGACTGAAGCTTTCTTT. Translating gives CASSKDRGEWTEAFF.

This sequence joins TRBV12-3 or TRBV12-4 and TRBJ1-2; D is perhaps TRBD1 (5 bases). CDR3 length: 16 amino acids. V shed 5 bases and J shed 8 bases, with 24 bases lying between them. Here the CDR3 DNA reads TGTGCCAGCAGTCCCTCCCGGACCGGGACCCTTGGGGGCTACACCTTC. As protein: CASSPSRTGTLGGYTF.

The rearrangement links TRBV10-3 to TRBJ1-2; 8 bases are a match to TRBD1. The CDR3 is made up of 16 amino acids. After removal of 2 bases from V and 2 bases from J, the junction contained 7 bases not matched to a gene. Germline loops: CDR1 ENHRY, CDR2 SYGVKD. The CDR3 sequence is CAISETRTGSNYGYTF. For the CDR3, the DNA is TGTGCCATCAGTGAGACGAGGACAGGGTCGAACTATGGCTACACCTTC.

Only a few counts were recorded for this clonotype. The CDR3 nucleotides read TGTGCCATCCGGGGACTCCTCAATGAGCAGTTCTTC. It yields the protein CAIRGLLNEQFF. The rearrangement links TRBV10-3 to TRBJ2-1; a weak D match, TRBD2 (6 bases). Per the germline V gene, CDR1 is ENHRY and CDR2 is SYGVKD. With 8 bases removed from V and 6 bases from J, the gap between germline ends came to 11 bases. CDR3 length: 12 amino acids.

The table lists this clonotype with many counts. The CDR3 sequence is CASTHQREWGQETQYF. The DNA of the CDR3 is TGTGCCAGCACCCATCAGAGGGAGTGGGGCCAAGAGACCCAGTACTTC. The genes are TRBV7-9 and TRBJ2-5; TRBD2 might be the D (5 bases). The V gene lost 7 bases and the J gene lost 1 base, with 19 bases spanning the gap. This CDR3 has 16 residues. CDR1 is SEHNR and CDR2 is FQNEAQ in the germline V gene (reference sequence).

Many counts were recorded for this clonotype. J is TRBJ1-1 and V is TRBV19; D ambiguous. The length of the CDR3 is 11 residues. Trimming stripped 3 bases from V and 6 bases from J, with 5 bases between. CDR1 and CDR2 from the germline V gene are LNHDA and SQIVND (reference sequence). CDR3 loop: CASSMSSEAFF. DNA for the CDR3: TGTGCCAGTAGTATGAGTTCTGAAGCTTTCTTT. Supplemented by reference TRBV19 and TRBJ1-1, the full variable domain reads DGGITQSPKYLFRKEGQNVTLSCEQNLNHDAMYWYRQDPGQGLRLIYYSQIVNDFQKGDIAEGYSVSREKKESFPLTVTSAQKNPTAFYLCASSMSSEAFFGQGTRLTVV.

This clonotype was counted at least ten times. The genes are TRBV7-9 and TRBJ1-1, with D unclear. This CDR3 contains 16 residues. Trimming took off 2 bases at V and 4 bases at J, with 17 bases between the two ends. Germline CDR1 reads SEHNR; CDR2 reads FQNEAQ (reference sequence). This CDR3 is CASSLTNVGWGTEAFF. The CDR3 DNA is TGTGCCAGCAGCTTAACTAACGTAGGTTGGGGCACTGAAGCTTTCTTT.

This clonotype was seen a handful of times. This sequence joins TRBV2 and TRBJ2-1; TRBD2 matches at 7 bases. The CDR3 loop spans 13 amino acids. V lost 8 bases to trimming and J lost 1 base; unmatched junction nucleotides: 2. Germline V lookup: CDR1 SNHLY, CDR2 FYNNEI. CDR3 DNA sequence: TGTGCCAGCTTTAGCGGGTCCTACAATGAGCAGTTCTTC. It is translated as CASFSGSYNEQFF.

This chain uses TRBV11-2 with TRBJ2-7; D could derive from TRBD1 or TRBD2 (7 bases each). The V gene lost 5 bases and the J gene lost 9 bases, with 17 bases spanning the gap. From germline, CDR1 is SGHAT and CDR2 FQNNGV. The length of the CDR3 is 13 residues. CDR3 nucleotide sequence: TGTGCCAGCAGCCCTTTAGGGGGGGACAGGCAGTACTTC. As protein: CASSPLGGDRQYF.

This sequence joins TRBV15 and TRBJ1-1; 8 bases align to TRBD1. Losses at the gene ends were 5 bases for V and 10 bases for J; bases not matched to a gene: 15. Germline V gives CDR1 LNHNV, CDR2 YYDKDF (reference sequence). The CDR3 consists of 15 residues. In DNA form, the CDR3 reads TGTGCCACCAGCTTTCCCGGGACAGGAAATCGCGGAGCTTTCTTT. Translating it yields CATSFPGTGNRGAFF.

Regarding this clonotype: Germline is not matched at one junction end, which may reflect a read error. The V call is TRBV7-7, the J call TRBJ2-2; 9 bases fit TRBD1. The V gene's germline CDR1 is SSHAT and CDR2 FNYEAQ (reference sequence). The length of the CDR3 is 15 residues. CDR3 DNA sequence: TGTGCTAGCAGCTCCGGACAGGGGTCAACCGGGGAGCTGTTTTTT. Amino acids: CASSSGQGSTGELFF.

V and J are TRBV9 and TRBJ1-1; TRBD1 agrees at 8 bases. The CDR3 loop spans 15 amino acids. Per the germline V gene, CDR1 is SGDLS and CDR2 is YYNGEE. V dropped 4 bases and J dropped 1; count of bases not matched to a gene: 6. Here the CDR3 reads CASSPYGTGNTEAFF. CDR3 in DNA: TGTGCCAGCAGCCCTTACGGGACAGGGAACACTGAAGCTTTCTTT.

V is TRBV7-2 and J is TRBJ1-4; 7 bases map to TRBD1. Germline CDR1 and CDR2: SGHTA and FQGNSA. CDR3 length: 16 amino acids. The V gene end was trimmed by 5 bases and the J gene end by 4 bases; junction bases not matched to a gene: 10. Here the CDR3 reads CASSLPDRRSNEKLFF. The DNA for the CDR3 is TGTGCCAGCAGCCTACCGGACAGGCGGAGTAATGAAAAACTGTTTTTT. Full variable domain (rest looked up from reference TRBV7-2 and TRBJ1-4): GAGVSQSPSNKVTEKGKDVELRCDPISGHTALYWYRQSLGQGLEFLIYFQGNSAPDKSGLPSDRFSAERTGGSVSTLTIQRTQQEDSAVYLCASSLPDRRSNEKLFFGSGTQLSVL.

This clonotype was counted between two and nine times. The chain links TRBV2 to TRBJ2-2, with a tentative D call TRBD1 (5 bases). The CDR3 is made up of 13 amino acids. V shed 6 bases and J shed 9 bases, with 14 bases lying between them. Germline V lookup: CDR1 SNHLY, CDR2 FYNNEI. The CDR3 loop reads CASRQVLSRELFF. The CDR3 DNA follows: TGTGCCAGCAGACAGGTTCTCTCCCGGGAGCTGTTTTTT.